These T cell receptor beta chains were read from a single sample in a study of blood T cell repertoires in COVID-19. Libraries were prepared by immunoSEQ multiplex PCR; TCRdb keeps only in-frame clonotypes and omits some of them. The table includes under 300,000 clones, 75% to 90% detected once. The sample was PBMCs or T cells enriched from blood (not recorded which). The receptors were gathered from a woman aged 25 to 39 with acute COVID-19. Both conserved end residues are part of each CDR3. Each record gives: J gene, D gene, V gene, clone size, CDR3 DNA, CDR3 protein. D genes are given only for firm matches. Some rows mark clone size as missing; the rest say once, few, many or name a class of expanded clone.

>TRBJ2-7|TRBD1|TRBV5-5|.
TGTGCCAGCAGCTTGAACAGGGGCTACGAGCAGTACTTC
CASSLNRGYEQYF
>TRBJ1-5|.|TRBV9|.
TGTGCCAGCAGCGTAGCAGGGAATCAGCCCCAGCATTTT
CASSVAGNQPQHF
>TRBJ1-4|.|TRBV28|.
TGTGCCAGCAGTCCTCGGGACTGGGGCAATGAAAAACTGTTTTTT
CASSPRDWGNEKLFF
>TRBJ2-3|TRBD2|TRBV28|.
TGTGCCAGCAGCCCCGGGACTAGCATCACAGATACGCAGTATTTT
CASSPGTSITDTQYF
>TRBJ2-3|TRBD2|TRBV11-3|.
TGTGCCAGCAGCGGGACTAGCGGGGGAACGCAGTATTTT
CASSGTSGGTQYF
>TRBJ2-7|TRBD2|TRBV10-3|.
TGTGCCATCAGTCGGCCTAGCGGGAGGGCCGTCTCCTACGAGCAGTACTTC
CAISRPSGRAVSYEQYF
>TRBJ1-1|TRBD1|TRBV7-9|.
TGTGCCAGCAGCTTAAGACAGGGTTTCACTGAAGCTTTCTTT
CASSLRQGFTEAFF
>TRBJ2-7|.|TRBV19|few
TGTGCCAGTAGTACCCCGGGGGACTACGAGCAGTACTTC
CASSTPGDYEQYF
>TRBJ2-7|.|TRBV29-1|few
TGCAGCGTTGGGGGCCAGAAGCACTCCTACGAGCAGTACTTC
CSVGGQKHSYEQYF
>TRBJ2-7|TRBD1|TRBV27|.
TGTGCCAGCAGTTTCACCGGGACAGGGGGTAGGCACGAGCAGTACTTC
CASSFTGTGGRHEQYF
>TRBJ2-3|TRBD2|TRBV5-1|.
TGCGCCAGCGCTAGCGGGGGGGCCTATAGCACAGATACGCAGTATTTT
CASASGGAYSTDTQYF
>TRBJ2-3|TRBD1|TRBV10-3|.
TGTGCCATCAGTGGGGTCCCAATCGGACAGGGTAGCGCAGATACGCAGTATTTT
CAISGVPIGQGSADTQYF
>TRBJ2-7|.|TRBV6-5|.
TGTGCCAGCAAGGGGGACGCCTACGAGCAGTACTTC
CASKGDAYEQYF
>TRBJ1-2|.|TRBV13|.
TGTGCCAGCAGCTTAGAGGTGGGGGCGGCCCAGGGCTACACCTTC
CASSLEVGAAQGYTF
>TRBJ2-1|TRBD2|TRBV2|.
TGTGCCAGCAGGGTGCAAGCGGGGGGGAACAATGAGCAGTTCTTC
CASRVQAGGNNEQFF
>TRBJ2-1|TRBD2|TRBV7-9|.
TGTGCCAGCAGCCCGGGACTAGCGGGGGGGCCTGGGGAGCAGTTCTTC
CASSPGLAGGPGEQFF
>TRBJ2-3|.|TRBV6-2/TRBV6-3|once
TGTGCCAGCAGTTACTCGCGTGGTGCGGTGGCCAGGAGGACAGATACGCAGTATTTT
CASSYSRGAVARRTDTQYF
>TRBJ1-1|.|TRBV2|.
TGTGCCACTGGTGAGGCCGGGGACACTGAAGCTTTCTTT
CATGEAGDTEAFF
>TRBJ1-2|TRBD1|TRBV3-1/TRBV3-2|.
TGTGCCAGCAGTCTGGGGACAGGTCCCCGGAGGGGCTACACCTTC
CASSLGTGPRRGYTF
>TRBJ2-7|.|TRBV7-9|.
TGTGCCAGCAGCTTAGTTAGCTACGAGCAGTACTTC
CASSLVSYEQYF
>TRBJ2-7|TRBD1|TRBV10-3|.
TGTGCCATCAGCCGCGACAGGGCTAGGGAGCAGTACTTC
CAISRDRAREQYF
>TRBJ2-7|TRBD1|TRBV5-5|.
TGTGCCAGCAGCTATGGACAGGTTATCTACGAGCAGTACTTC
CASSYGQVIYEQYF
>TRBJ2-2|.|TRBV5-1|.
TGCGCCAGCAGCTTGGGGAGGCGGGACACCGGGGAGCTGTTTTTT
CASSLGRRDTGELFF
>TRBJ1-5|TRBD1|TRBV30|.
TGTGCCTGGAGTGTACGGTCTACCACAGGGGGGAATCAGCCCCAGCATTTT
CAWSVRSTTGGNQPQHF
>TRBJ1-3|.|TRBV5-1|.
TGCGCCAGCAGCTTGGAGGGGGGAAACACCATATATTTT
CASSLEGGNTIYF
>TRBJ1-1|TRBD1|TRBV30|.
TGTGCCTGGGACCCACAGGGGGGCCTGAACACTGAAGCTTTCTTT
CAWDPQGGLNTEAFF
>TRBJ2-4|.|TRBV19|.
TGTGCCAGTAGTATAGACAGGTCACCGGACATTCAGTACTTC
CASSIDRSPDIQYF
>TRBJ2-1|TRBD2|TRBV5-1|.
TGCGCCAGCAGCTTGGAAAGCGGGAACCACAATGAGCAGTTCTTC
CASSLESGNHNEQFF
>TRBJ1-5|TRBD1|TRBV2|.
TGTGCCAGCGGAGGGACAGTCAATAGCAATCAGCCCCAGCATTTT
CASGGTVNSNQPQHF
>TRBJ1-1|TRBD1|TRBV6-5|.
TGTGCCAGCAGCACGACAGGGAAGGGCACTGAAGCTTTCTTT
CASSTTGKGTEAFF
>TRBJ2-7|TRBD1|TRBV18|.
TGTGCCAGCTCACCGTCCACAGGGGGATCCTACGAGCAGTACTTC
CASSPSTGGSYEQYF
>TRBJ2-5|TRBD2|TRBV9|.
TGTGCCAGCAGCCCCGGACTAGCGGGGGGCCCGCTGGCCAAGACCCAGTACTTC
CASSPGLAGGPLAKTQYF
>TRBJ2-2|.|TRBV24-1|.
TGTGCCACCAGTATGACAAGGAACACCGGGGAGCTGTTTTTT
CATSMTRNTGELFF
>TRBJ2-7|TRBD1|TRBV4-3|.
TGCGCCAGCAGCCAAGGGACAGGGAACTACGAGCAGTACTTC
CASSQGTGNYEQYF
>TRBJ1-3|.|TRBV12-3/TRBV12-4|.
TGTGCCAGCAGTTATGAGGCAGGAAACACCATATATTTT
CASSYEAGNTIYF
>TRBJ2-4|.|TRBV5-8|.
TGTGCCAGCAGCGAGGACCTGCTCCGAGGGACCAAAAACATTCAGTACTTC
CASSEDLLRGTKNIQYF
>TRBJ2-4|.|TRBV28|.
TGTGCCAGCGGATTCCGGAGCCTAGCCAAAAACATTCAGTACTTC
CASGFRSLAKNIQYF
>TRBJ2-1|TRBD1|TRBV5-1|.
TGCGCCAGCAGACGTCCGGGACAGGGGTACAATGAGCAGTTCTTC
CASRRPGQGYNEQFF
>TRBJ2-3|TRBD2|TRBV18|.
TGTGCCAGCTCACCGACTAGCCACACAGATACGCAGTATTTT
CASSPTSHTDTQYF
>TRBJ2-7|TRBD1|TRBV6-2/TRBV6-3|.
TGTGCCAGCAGTTACTCGGGCAGGGGGCCTACCATAGGGGCCTACGAGCAGTACTTC
CASSYSGRGPTIGAYEQYF
>TRBJ2-1|.|TRBV11-2|.
TGTGCCAGCAGCCTCGGGGACTACAATGAGCAGTTCTTC
CASSLGDYNEQFF
>TRBJ2-1|.|TRBV28|once
TGTGCCAGCAGGGCTAGGGGCAATGAGCAGTTCTTC
CASRARGNEQFF
>TRBJ1-6|.|TRBV6-5|.
TGTGCCAGCAGTCACCTGTCCAGGGGTCGTTCACCCCTCCACTTT
CASSHLSRGRSPLHF
>TRBJ1-4|TRBD1|TRBV25-1|.
TGTGCCAGCAGTGACCAAGGACAGGGGAGAGAAAAACTGTTTTTT
CASSDQGQGREKLFF
>TRBJ2-3|TRBD1|TRBV28|.
TGTGCCAGCAGTCCCTCGACAGGGGGCAAAGCAGATACGCAGTATTTT
CASSPSTGGKADTQYF
>TRBJ1-1|.|TRBV19|.
TGTGCCAGTAGTATAACAGGGATCAACACTGAAGCTTTCTTT
CASSITGINTEAFF
>TRBJ1-2|.|TRBV25-1|.
TGTGCCAGCAGCCAGGGAACGATTAACTATGGCTACACCTTC
CASSQGTINYGYTF
>TRBJ2-2|.|TRBV11-2|.
TGTGCCAGCAGCTTACCACCAGGAGGAAGAAACCGGGAGCTGTTTTTT
CASSLPPGGRNRELFF
>TRBJ1-2|.|TRBV27|.
TGTGCCAGCAGTTCCATCGACAGCTATGGCTACACCTTC
CASSSIDSYGYTF
>TRBJ1-4|.|TRBV19|.
TGTGCCAGTAGTATAGGCCCGTTTCGGACTAATGAAAAACTGTTTTTT
CASSIGPFRTNEKLFF
>TRBJ2-4|TRBD2|TRBV2|.
TGTGCCAGCAGTGAAGCGGGGGTAGCGGGGTTGAAAAACATTCAGTACTTC
CASSEAGVAGLKNIQYF
>TRBJ2-1|TRBD2|TRBV28|.
TGTGCCAGCAGCCTAATCACTAGCGGGAGCGTGAATGAGCAGTTCTTC
CASSLITSGSVNEQFF
>TRBJ1-1|TRBD1|TRBV18|.
TGTGCCAGTATCACCGGGACAGGGGAGAGGACTGAAGCTTTCTTT
CASITGTGERTEAFF
>TRBJ1-1|.|TRBV6-5|.
TGTGCCAGCAGTTACTTCACGGAGACTGAAGCTTTCTTT
CASSYFTETEAFF
>TRBJ2-2|.|TRBV7-7|.
TGTGCTAGCAGCTTAGGTGCCAGGGAGGACACCGGGGAGCTGTTTTTT
CASSLGAREDTGELFF
>TRBJ1-2|.|TRBV28|.
TGTGCCAGCAGCCCACGTCCAGAGGATTATGGCTACACCTTC
CASSPRPEDYGYTF
>TRBJ1-2|.|TRBV5-6|few
TGTGCCAGCAGCTTGCCAGGGCTGGACTATGGCTACACCTTC
CASSLPGLDYGYTF
>TRBJ2-1|TRBD1|TRBV6-5|.
TGTGCCAGCAGCCTGCCGGGACAGGGTCGCGATGAGCAGTTCTTC
CASSLPGQGRDEQFF
>TRBJ2-3|TRBD1|TRBV7-8|once
TGTGCCAGCAGCTTACTGACAGGGGGTACAGATACGCAGTATTTT
CASSLLTGGTDTQYF